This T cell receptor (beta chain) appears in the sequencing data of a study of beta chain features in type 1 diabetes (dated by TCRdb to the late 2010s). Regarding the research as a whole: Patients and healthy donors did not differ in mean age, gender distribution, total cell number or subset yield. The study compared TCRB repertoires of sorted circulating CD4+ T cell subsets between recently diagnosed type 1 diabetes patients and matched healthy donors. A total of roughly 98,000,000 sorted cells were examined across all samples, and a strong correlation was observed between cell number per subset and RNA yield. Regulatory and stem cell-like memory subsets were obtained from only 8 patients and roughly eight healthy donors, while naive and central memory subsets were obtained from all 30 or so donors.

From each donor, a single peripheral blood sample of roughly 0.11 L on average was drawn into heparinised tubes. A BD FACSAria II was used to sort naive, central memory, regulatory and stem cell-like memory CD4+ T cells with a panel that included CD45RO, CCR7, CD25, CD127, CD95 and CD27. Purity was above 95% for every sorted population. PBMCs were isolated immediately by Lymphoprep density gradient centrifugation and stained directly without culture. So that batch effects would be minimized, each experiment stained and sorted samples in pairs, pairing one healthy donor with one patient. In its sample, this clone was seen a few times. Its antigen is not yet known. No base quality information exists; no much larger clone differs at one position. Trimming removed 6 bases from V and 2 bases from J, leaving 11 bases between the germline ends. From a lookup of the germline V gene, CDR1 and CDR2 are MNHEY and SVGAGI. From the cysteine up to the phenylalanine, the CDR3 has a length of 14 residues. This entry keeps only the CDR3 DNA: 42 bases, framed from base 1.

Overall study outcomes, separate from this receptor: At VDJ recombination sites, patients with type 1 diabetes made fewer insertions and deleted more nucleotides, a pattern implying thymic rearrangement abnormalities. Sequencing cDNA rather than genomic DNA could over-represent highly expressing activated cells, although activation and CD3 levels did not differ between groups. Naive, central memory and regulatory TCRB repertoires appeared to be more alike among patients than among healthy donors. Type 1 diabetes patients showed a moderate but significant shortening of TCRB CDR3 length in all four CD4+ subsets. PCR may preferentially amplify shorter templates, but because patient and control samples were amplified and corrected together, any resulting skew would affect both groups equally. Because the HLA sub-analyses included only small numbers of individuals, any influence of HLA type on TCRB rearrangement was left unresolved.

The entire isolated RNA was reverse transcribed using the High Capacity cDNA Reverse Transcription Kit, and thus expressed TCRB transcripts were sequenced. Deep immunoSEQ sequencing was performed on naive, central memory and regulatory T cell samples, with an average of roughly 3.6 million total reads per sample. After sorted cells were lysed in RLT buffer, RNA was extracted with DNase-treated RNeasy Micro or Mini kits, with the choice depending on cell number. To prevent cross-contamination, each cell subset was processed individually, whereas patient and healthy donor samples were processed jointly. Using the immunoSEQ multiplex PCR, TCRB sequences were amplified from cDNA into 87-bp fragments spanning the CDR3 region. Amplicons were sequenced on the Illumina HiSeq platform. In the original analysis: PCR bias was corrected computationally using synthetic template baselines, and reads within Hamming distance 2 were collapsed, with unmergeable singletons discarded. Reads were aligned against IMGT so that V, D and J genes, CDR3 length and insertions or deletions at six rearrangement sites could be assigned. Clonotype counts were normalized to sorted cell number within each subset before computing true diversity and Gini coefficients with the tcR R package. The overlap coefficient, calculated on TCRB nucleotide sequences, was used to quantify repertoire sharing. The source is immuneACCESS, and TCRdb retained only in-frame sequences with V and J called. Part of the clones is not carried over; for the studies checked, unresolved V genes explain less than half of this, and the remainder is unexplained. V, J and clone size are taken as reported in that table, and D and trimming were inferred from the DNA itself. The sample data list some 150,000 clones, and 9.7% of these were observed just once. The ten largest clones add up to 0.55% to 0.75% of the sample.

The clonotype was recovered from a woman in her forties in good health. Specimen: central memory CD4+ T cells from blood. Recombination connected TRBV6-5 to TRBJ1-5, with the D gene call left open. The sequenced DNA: TGTGCCAGCAGGCTGACTGTTGGCAATCAGCCCCAGCATTTT. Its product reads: CASRLTVGNQPQHF.